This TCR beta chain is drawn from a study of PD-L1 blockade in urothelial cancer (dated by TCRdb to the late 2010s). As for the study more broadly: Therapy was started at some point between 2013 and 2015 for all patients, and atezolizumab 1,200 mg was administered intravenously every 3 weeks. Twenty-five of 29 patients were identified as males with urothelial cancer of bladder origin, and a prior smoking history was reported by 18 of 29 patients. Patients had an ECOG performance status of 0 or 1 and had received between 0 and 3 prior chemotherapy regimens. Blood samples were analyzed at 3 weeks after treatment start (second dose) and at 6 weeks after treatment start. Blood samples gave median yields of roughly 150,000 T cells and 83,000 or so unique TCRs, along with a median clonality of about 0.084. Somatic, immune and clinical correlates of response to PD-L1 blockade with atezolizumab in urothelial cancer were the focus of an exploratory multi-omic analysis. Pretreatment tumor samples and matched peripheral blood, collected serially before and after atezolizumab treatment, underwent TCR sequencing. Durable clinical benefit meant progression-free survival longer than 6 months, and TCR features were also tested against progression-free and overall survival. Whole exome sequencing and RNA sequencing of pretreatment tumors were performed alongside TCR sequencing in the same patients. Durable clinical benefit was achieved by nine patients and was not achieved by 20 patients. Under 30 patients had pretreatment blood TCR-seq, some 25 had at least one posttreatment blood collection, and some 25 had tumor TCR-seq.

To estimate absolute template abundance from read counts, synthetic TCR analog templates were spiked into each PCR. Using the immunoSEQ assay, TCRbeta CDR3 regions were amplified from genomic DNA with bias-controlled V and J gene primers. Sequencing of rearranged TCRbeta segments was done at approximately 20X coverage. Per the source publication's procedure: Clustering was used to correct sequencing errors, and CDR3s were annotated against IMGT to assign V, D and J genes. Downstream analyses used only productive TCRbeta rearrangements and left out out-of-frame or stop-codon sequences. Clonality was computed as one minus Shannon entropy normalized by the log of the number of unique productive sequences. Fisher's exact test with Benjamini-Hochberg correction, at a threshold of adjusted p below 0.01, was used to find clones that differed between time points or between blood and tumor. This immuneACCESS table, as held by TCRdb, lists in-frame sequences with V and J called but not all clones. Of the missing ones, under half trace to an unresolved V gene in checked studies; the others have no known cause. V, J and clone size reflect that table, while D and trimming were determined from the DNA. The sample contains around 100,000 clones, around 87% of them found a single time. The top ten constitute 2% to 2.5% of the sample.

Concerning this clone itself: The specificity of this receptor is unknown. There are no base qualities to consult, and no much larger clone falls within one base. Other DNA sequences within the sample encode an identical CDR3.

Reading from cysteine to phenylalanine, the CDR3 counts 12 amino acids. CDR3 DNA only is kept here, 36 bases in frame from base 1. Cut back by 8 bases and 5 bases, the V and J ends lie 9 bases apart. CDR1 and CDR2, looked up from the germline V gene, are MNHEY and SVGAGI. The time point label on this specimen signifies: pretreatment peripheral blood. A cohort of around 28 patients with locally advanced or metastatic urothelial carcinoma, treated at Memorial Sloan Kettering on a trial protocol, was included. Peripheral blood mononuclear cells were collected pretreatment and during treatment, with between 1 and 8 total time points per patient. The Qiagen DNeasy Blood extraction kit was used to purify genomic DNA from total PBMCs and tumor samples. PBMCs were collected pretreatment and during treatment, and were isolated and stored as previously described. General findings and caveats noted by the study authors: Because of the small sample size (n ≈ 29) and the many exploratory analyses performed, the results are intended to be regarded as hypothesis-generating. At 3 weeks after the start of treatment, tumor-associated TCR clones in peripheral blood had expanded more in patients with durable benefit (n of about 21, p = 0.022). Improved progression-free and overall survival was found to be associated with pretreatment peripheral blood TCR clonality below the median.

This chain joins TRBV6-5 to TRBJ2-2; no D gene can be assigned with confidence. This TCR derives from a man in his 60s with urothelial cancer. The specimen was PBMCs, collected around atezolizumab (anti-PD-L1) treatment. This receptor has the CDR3 CASGRGTGELFF. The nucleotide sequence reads TGTGCCAGCGGCCGCGGAACCGGGGAGCTGTTTTTT.